A single sample gave rise to the 11 T cell receptor beta chains below, sequenced in a study of Graves' ophthalmopathy and Graves' hyperthyroidism. Amplification of the TCR beta CDR3 regions used RNA transcripts (as template). After a first-round RT-PCR with HTBI primers, a second-round multiplex PCR was run. Via MiXCR, TCRdb re-called the multiplex PCR reads, giving one row per CDR3 protein. This sample yields over a million distinct CDR3 sequences, of which approximately 35% are seen a single time; approximately 10% belongs to the top ten. Material for sequencing was peripheral blood or thyroid tissue (not recorded which). The receptors originated from an adult man with Graves' hyperthyroidism.

The chain is built from TRBV4-3 and TRBJ2-5; possibly TRBD2 for D (6 bases). The V gene's germline CDR1 is LGHNA and CDR2 YSLEER. The ends were cut back, 5 bases at V and 4 bases at J, with 17 bases in the middle. The CDR3 extends over 15 amino acids. This CDR3 reads CASSADLGRPETQYF. The CDR3 nucleotides read TGCGCCAGCAGCGCGGATTTAGGGAGGCCAGAGACCCAGTACTTC.

The V and J genes are TRBV20-1 and TRBJ1-3; D remains ambiguous. The CDR3 spans 13 residues. V shed 0 bases and J shed 4 bases, with 7 bases lying between them. Germline CDR1 is DFQATT and CDR2 is SNEGSKA (reference sequence). CDR3: CSARELGGNTIYF. CDR3 DNA: TGCAGTGCTAGAGAATTAGGGGGAAACACCATATATTTT.

This clonotype has ten or more counts. V gene TRBV7-8 combines with J gene TRBJ2-6; 8 bases agree with TRBD1. The ends lost 5 bases at V and 4 bases at J; junction bases unmatched: 13. Germline V gene lookup returns CDR1 SGHVS and CDR2 FQNEAQ. The CDR3 is made up of 18 amino acids. DNA of the CDR3: TGTGCCAGCAGCATCCGGGACAGGCTTTTCCTCGGGGCCAACGTCCTGACTTTC. It yields the protein CASSIRDRLFLGANVLTF.

On this clonotype: This may be a read error: a much more frequent sequence differs by one nucleotide. The V and J genes are TRBV7-9 and TRBJ2-7; tentative D call: TRBD1 (5 bases). The germline CDR1 and CDR2 sequences are SEHNR and FQNEAQ (reference sequence). V was cut by 5 bases and J by 5 bases, with 19 bases left in between. The CDR3 contains 15 residues. The CDR3 DNA sequence: TGTGCCAGCAGCCCGCGGACAAGGGGCATGAACGAGCAGTACTTC. Amino acids: CASSPRTRGMNEQYF.

This chain joins TRBV10-3 and TRBJ2-2; TRBD1 matches 7 bases. V shed 2 bases, J shed 2 bases, and the junction held 8 bases outside the gene matches. CDR3 length equals 17 residues. The germline gives CDR1 ENHRY, CDR2 SYGVKD. The CDR3 region has the DNA TGTGCCATCAGTGAGCGAACAGGGGCAAGAAACACCGGGGAGCTGTTTTTT. Translated, it gives CAISERTGARNTGELFF.

This clonotype occurred many times. The chain carries TRBV7-6 and TRBJ2-7; D gene ambiguous. Germline CDR1 SGHVS, CDR2 FNYEAQ. The CDR3 runs to 15 residues. The V gene lost 5 bases and the J gene lost 0 bases, with 14 bases spanning the gap. This CDR3 reads CASSLHHDSSYEQYF. CDR3 sequence (DNA): TGTGCCAGCAGCCTGCACCATGATAGCTCCTACGAGCAGTACTTC. Full variable domain (remainder filled in from reference TRBV7-6 and TRBJ2-7): GAGVSQSPRYKVTKRGQDVALRCDPISGHVSLYWYRQALGQGPEFLTYFNYEAQQDKSGLPNDRFSAERPEGSISTLTIQRTEQRDSAMYRCASSLHHDSSYEQYFGPGTRLTVT.

The sample holds a few counts of this clonotype. The genes are TRBV6-5 and TRBJ2-2, with 10 bases matching TRBD1. Germline CDR1 MNHEY, CDR2 SVGAGI. Unmatched junction bases numbered 3, after V lost 4 bases and J lost 7 bases. The CDR3 runs 14 residues. CDR3 nucleotide sequence: TGTGCCAGCAGTTTGACAGGGGGCATCGGGGAGCTGTTTTTT. Protein sequence: CASSLTGGIGELFF.

This clonotype was seen ten or more times. The V and J genes are TRBV6-5 and TRBJ2-7; 7 nucleotides match TRBD1. This CDR3 region has 15 residues. Per germline, CDR1 MNHEY and CDR2 SVGAGI. The V and J ends lost 5 bases and 1 base, in that order; junction bases with no gene match: 8. The CDR3, as DNA: TGTGCCAGCAGTCAAGGGACAGACCCATCCTACGAGCAGTACTTC. Amino acid sequence: CASSQGTDPSYEQYF.

This clonotype was observed many times. CDR3: CASSLRPASPLHF. CDR3 sequence (DNA): TGCGCCAGCAGCTTGAGGCCTGCCTCACCCCTCCACTTT. The chain recombines TRBV5-1 with TRBJ1-6; D is unclear. With 1 base removed from V and 10 bases from J, the gap between germline ends came to 9 bases. The CDR3 is 13 amino acids. The V gene's germline CDR1 is SGHRS and CDR2 YFSETQ. Together with reference TRBV5-1 and TRBJ1-6, the CDR3 gives the full variable domain: KAGVTQTPRYLIKTRGQQVTLSCSPISGHRSVSWYQQTPGQGLQFLFEYFSETQRNKGNFPGRFSGRQFSNSRSEMNVSTLELGDSALYLCASSLRPASPLHFGNGTRLTVT.

The rearrangement links TRBV12-3 or TRBV12-4 to TRBJ1-4; D gene uncertain. CDR3 length equals 15 residues. V dropped 11 bases and J dropped 8 bases, with 24 bases sitting between them. CDR3 protein: CAGTSQDLSLEKLFF. In DNA form, the CDR3 reads TGTGCCGGCACCTCGCAGGACTTGTCTCTGGAAAAACTGTTTTTT.

The chain combines TRBV5-1 with TRBJ2-7; 7 bases match TRBD1. Germline assignment: CDR1 SGHRS and CDR2 YFSETQ. J gave up 0 bases and V 1 base, and 4 bases lay outside the gene matches. CDR3 length equals 15 residues. CDR3 amino acids: CASSLTGTVSYEQYF. CDR3 nucleotide sequence: TGCGCCAGCAGCTTGACCGGGACAGTCTCCTACGAGCAGTACTTC.